This TCR beta chain came from a study of T-cell reconstitution after alpha-beta-depleted transplantation in children. With respect to this clonotype: Its antigen is undetermined.

Regarding the study as a whole: The origin of alpha-beta T cells about two months after transplant was reportedly several hundred expanded graft clones. The main origin of T-cell counts and diversity one year after transplant was newly produced T cells.

From germline, CDR1 is MNHEY and CDR2 SVGAGI. This CDR3 region has 12 residues. Trimming cost V 6 bases and J 5 bases, with 10 bases left between them. TCRbeta library construction was performed incorporating unique molecular identifiers. TCRdb re-called the PCR reads with MiXCR, one entry per CDR3 protein. The table lists around 250,000 distinct CDR3 sequences, about 26% of them singletons. Sample: PBMCs, taken before TCRalphabeta/CD19-depleted stem cell transplant. The receptor was derived from a girl aged 2-9 years with Fanconi anemia, due to receive a stem cell transplant. The V gene is TRBV6-5, the J gene TRBJ1-1; unclear D gene. The CDR3 reads CASRRRGTEAFF. CDR3 bases: TGTGCCAGCAGGCGCAGAGGGACTGAAGCTTTCTTT.